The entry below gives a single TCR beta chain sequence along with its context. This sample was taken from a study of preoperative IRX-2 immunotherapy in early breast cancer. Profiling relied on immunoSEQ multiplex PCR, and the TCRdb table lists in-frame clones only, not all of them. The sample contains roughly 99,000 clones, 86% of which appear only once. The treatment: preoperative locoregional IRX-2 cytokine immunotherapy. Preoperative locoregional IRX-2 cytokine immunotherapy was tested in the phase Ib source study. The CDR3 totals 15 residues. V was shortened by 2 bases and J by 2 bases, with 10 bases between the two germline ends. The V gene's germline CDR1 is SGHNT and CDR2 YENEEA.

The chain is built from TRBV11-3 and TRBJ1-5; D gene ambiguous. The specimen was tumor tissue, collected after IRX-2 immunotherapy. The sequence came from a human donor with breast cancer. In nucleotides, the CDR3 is TGTGCCAGCAGCTTATCCGACGCAGGCAATCAGCCCCAGCATTTT. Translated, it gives CASSLSDAGNQPQHF.